The T cell receptor (beta chain) described here comes from a study of vaccination and CD4 T cells after COVID-19. Across the study: Participants were vaccinated with two doses, given as either BNT162b2 or mRNA-1273 vaccine.

Via MiXCR, TCRdb re-called the PCR reads, giving one row per CDR3 protein. The sample lists approximately 36,000 distinct CDR3 sequences, under 45% occurring once. Worth noting for this clonotype: Its target is not known.

General study points: Clonotypes reactive to SARS-CoV-2 had a median that went up from 21 to 38, but not significantly. Looking at convalescent patients, 304 of their 307 vaccine-specific clones were spike mono-reactive.

Time point given: late sampling 161 to 241 days after vaccination in three convalescent patients. Trimming removed 3 bases at V and 7 bases at J, with 9 bases between. The V gene's germline CDR1 is MNHEY and CDR2 SMNVEV (reference sequence). There are 13 residues in the CDR3. This TCR was recovered from a human donor who had recovered from COVID-19. The sample was CD4+ T cells from blood, taken about 7 months after SARS-CoV-2 vaccination. The chain joins TRBV27 to TRBJ2-2; possibly TRBD2 for D (5 bases). DNA of the CDR3: TGTGCCAGCAGTTTGAGGGTCGACGGGGAGCTGTTTTTT. Its protein is CASSLRVDGELFF.